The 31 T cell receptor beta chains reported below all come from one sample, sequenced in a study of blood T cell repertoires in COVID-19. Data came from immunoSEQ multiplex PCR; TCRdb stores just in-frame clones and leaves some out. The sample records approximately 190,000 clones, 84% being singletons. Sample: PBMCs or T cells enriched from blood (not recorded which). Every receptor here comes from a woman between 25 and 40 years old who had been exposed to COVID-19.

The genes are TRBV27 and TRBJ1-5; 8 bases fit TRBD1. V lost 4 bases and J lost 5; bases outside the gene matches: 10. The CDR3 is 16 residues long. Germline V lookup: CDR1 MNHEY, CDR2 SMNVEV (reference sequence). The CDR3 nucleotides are TGTGCCAGCAGTTCCTTCCAGGGGGCGTTGGATCAGCCCCAGCATTTT. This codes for CASSSFQGALDQPQHF.

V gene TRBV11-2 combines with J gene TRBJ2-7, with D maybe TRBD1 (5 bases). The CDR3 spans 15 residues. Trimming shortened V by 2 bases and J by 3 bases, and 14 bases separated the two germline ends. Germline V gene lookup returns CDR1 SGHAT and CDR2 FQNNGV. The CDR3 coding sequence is TGTGCCAGCAGCTTATCGCAGGGCACCCACTACGAGCAGTACTTC. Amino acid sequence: CASSLSQGTHYEQYF.

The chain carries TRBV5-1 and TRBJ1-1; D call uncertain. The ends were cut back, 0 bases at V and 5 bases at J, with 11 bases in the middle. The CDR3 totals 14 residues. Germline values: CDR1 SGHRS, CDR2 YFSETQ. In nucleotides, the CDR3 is TGCGCCAGCAGCTTGGCGGAGGAGGAGACTGAAGCTTTCTTT. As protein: CASSLAEEETEAFF.

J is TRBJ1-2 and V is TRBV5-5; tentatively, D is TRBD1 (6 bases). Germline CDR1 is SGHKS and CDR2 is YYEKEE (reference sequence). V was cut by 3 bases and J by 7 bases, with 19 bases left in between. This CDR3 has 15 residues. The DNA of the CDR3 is TGTGCCAGCAGCTCGCTTAAGAGCCCAGGGGTTGGCTACACCTTC. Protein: CASSSLKSPGVGYTF.

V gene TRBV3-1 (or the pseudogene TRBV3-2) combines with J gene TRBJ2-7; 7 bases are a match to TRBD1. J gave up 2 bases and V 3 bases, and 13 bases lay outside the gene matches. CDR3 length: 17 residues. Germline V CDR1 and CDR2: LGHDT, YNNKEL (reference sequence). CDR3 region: CASSHTTSPTGTYEQYF. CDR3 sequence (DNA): TGTGCCAGCAGCCACACCACTTCCCCGACAGGGACCTACGAGCAGTACTTC.

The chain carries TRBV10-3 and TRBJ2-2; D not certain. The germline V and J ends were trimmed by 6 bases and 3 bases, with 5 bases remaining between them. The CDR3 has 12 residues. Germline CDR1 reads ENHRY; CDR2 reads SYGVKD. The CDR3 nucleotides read TGTGCCATCAGACGGGACACCGGGGAGCTGTTTTTT. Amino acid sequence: CAIRRDTGELFF.

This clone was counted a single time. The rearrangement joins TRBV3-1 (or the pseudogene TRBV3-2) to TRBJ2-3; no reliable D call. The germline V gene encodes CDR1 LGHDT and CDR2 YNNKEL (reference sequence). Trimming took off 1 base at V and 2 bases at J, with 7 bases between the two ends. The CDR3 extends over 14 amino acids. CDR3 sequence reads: CASSQGPNTDTQYF. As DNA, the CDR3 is TGTGCCAGCAGCCAAGGGCCAAACACAGATACGCAGTATTTT.

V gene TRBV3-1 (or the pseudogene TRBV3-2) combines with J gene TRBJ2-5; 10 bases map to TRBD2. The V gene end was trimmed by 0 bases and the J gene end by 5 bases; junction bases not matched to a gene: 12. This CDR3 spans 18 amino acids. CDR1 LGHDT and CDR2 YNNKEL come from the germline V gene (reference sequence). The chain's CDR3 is CASSQDASSGGAGETQYF. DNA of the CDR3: TGTGCCAGCAGCCAAGATGCGTCTAGCGGGGGCGCCGGGGAGACCCAGTACTTC.

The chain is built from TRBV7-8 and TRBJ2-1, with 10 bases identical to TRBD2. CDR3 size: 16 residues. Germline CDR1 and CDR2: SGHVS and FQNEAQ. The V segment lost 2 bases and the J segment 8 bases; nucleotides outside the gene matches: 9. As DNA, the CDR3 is TGTGCCAGCAGCTTATATTCTAGCGGGGGTTTCGATGAGCAGTTCTTC. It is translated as CASSLYSSGGFDEQFF.

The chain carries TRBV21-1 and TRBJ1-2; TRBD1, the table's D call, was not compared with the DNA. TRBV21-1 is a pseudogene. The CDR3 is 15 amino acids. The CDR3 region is CASGRRTGGLYGYTF. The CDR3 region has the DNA TGTGCCAGCGGCCGACGGACAGGGGGCCTCTATGGCTACACCTTC.

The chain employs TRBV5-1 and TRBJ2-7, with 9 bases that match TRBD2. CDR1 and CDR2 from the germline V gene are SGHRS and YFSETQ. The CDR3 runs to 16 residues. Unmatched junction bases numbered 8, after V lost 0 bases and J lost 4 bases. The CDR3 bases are TGCGCCAGCAGCTTGGATCGCAGCGGGGGGTTGTACGAGCAGTACTTC. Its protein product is CASSLDRSGGLYEQYF.

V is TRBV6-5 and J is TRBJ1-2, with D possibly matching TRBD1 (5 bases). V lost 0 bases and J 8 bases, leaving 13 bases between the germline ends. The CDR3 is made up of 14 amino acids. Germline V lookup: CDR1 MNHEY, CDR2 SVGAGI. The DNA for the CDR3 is TGTGCCAGCAGTTACTCTTGGAGGGACCAAGGCTACACCTTC. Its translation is CASSYSWRDQGYTF.

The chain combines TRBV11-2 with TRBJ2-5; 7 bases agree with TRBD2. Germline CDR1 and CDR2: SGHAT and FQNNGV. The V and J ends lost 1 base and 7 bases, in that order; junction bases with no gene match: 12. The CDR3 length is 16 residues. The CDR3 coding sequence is TGTGCCAGCAGCTTAGGGATGGGGAGGGAAGTAGTGACCCAGTACTTC. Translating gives CASSLGMGREVVTQYF.

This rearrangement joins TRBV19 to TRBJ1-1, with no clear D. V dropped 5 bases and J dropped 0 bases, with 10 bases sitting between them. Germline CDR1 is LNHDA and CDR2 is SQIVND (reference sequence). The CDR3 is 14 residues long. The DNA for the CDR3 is TGTGCCAGTAGTGGTCGTAGCATGAACACTGAAGCTTTCTTT. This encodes CASSGRSMNTEAFF.

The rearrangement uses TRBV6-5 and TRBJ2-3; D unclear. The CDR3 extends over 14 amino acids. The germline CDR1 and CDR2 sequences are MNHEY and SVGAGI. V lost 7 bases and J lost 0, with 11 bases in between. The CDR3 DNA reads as TGTGCCAGCACCCCGATGGCTAGCACAGATACGCAGTATTTT. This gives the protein CASTPMASTDTQYF.

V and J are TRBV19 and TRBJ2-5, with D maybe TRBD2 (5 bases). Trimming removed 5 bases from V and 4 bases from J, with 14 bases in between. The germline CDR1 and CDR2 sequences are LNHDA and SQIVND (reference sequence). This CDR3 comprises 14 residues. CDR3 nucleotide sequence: TGTGCCAGTAGTGCGCTAGCTGCGGCAGAGACCCAGTACTTC. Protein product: CASSALAAAETQYF.

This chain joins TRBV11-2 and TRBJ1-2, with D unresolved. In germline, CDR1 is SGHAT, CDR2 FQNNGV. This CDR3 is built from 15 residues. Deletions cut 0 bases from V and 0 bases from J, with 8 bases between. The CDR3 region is CASSLDFSPNYGYTF. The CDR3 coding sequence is TGTGCCAGCAGCTTAGACTTCTCTCCTAACTATGGCTACACCTTC.

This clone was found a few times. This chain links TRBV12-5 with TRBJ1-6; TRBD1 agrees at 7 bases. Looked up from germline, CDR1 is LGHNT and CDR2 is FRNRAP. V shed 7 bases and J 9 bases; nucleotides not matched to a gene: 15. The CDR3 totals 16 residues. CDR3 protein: CASAPTGQDLSSPLHF. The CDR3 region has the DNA TGTGCTAGTGCCCCCACAGGACAGGATCTGAGTTCACCCCTCCACTTT.

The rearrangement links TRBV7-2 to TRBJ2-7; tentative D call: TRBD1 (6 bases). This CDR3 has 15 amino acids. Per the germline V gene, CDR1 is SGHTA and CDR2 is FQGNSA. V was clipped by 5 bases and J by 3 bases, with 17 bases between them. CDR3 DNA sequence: TGTGCCAGCAGCCCTCCCCAGGGGAGAGGCTACGAGCAGTACTTC. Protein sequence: CASSPPQGRGYEQYF.

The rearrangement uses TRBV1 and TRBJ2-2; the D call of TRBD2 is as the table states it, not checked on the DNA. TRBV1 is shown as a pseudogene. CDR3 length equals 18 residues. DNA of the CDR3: TGCACCAGCAGCCAAGATGGAGGTGAGGGAGCGAACACCGGGGAGCTGTTTTTT. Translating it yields CTSSQDGGEGANTGELFF.

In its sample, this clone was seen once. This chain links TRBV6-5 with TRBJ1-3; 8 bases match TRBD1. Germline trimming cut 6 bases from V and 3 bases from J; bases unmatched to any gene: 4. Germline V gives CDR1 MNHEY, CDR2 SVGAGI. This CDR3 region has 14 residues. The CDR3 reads CASRSDRDGNTIYF. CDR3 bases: TGTGCCAGCAGGTCGGACAGGGATGGAAACACCATATATTTT.

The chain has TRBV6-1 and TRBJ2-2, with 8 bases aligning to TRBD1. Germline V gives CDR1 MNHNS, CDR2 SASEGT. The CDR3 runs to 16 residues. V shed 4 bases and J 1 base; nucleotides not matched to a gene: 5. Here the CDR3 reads CASSGRGLGNTGELFF. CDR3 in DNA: TGTGCCAGCAGTGGCAGGGGGCTCGGGAACACCGGGGAGCTGTTTTTT.

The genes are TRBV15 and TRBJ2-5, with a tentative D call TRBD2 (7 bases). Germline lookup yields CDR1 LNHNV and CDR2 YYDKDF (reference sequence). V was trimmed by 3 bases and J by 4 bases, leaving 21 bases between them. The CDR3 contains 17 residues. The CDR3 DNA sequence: TGTGCCACCAGCAGTCGAACCTGGGGGGGCCCTTCAGAGACCCAGTACTTC. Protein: CATSSRTWGGPSETQYF.

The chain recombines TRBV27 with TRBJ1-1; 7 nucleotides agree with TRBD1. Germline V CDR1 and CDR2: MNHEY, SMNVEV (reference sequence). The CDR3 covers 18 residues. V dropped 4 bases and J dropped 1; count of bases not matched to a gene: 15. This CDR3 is CASSSYPTGHLKNTEAFF. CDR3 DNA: TGTGCCAGCAGTTCGTATCCGACAGGGCATCTGAAGAACACTGAAGCTTTCTTT.

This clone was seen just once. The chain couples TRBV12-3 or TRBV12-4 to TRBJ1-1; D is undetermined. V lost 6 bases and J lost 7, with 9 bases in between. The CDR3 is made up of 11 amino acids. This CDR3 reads CASSTYLEAFF. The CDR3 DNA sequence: TGTGCCAGCAGCACCTACCTTGAAGCTTTCTTT.

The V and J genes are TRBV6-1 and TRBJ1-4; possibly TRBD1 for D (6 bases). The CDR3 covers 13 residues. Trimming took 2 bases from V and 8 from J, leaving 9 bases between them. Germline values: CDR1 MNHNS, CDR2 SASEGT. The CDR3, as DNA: TGTGCCAGCAGTGAATACAGGGACGAAAAACTGTTTTTT. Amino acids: CASSEYRDEKLFF.

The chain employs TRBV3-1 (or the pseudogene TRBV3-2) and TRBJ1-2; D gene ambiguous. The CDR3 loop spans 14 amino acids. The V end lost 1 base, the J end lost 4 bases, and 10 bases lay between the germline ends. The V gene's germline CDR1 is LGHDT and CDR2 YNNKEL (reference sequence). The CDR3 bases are TGTGCCAGCAGCCAAGGCCCATCCGGCTATGGCTACACCTTC. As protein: CASSQGPSGYGYTF.

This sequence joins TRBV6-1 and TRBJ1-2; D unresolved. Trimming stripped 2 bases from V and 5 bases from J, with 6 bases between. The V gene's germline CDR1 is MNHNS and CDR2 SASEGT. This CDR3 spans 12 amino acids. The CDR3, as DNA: TGTGCCAGCAGTGAACCCGGGTATGGCTACACCTTC. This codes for CASSEPGYGYTF.

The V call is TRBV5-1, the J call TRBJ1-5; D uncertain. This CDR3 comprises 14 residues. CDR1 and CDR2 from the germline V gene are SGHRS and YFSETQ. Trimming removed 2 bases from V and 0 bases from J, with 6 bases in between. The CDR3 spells CASSFGYSNQPQHF. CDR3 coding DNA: TGCGCCAGCAGCTTCGGGTATAGCAATCAGCCCCAGCATTTT.

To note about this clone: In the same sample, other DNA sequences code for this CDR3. CDR3 residues: CASSKGGVADSNQPQHF. CDR3 bases: TGTGCCAGCAGCAAAGGGGGGGTAGCCGATAGCAATCAGCCCCAGCATTTT. The chain recombines TRBV21-1 with TRBJ1-5. TRBV21-1 constitutes a pseudogene. This CDR3 spans 17 amino acids.

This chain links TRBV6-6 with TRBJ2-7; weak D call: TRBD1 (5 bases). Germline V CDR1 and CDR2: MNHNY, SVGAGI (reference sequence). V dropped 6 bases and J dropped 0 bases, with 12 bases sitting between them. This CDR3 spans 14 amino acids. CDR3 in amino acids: CASRLLTGSYEQYF. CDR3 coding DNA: TGTGCCAGCAGACTACTTACAGGCTCCTACGAGCAGTACTTC.